Following are 17 T cell receptor beta chains from one sample sequenced in a study of cytomegalovirus exposure and HLA in healthy donors. Primers included in the PCR were 60 Vbeta and 13 Jbeta primers. This table comes from immunoSEQ multiplex PCR, and its TCRdb copy is limited to in-frame clones, with some not included. In the table there are some 120,000 clones, 80% of which are singletons. Sequenced sample: PBMCs. The receptors stem from a male donor in good health and CMV-seronegative.

This clone showed up just once. The chain joins TRBV15 to TRBJ2-2; possible D gene TRBD2, 6 bases. The CDR3 totals 14 residues. The V gene's germline CDR1 is LNHNV and CDR2 YYDKDF (reference sequence). Trimming shortened V by 8 bases and J by 2 bases, and 12 bases separated the two germline ends. The CDR3 here is CATRDLTNTGELFF. Here the CDR3 DNA reads TGTGCCACCCGGGACTTAACCAACACCGGGGAGCTGTTTTTT.

This clone has more than one count but fewer than ten. The J gene is TRBJ2-1, the V gene TRBV6-5, with TRBD2 matching over 7 bases. V lost 0 bases, J lost 8 bases, and 4 bases stayed unmatched. The germline V gene has CDR1 MNHEY and CDR2 SVGAGI. The CDR3 has 14 residues. The CDR3 nucleotides are TGTGCCAGCAGTTACTCGACTAGCAGCTATGAGCAGTTCTTC. As protein: CASSYSTSSYEQFF.

This rearrangement joins TRBV7-9 to TRBJ2-1; a possible D gene is TRBD2 (5 bases). The CDR3 consists of 13 residues. Trimming removed 1 base at V and 8 bases at J, with 9 bases between. Germline values: CDR1 SEHNR, CDR2 FQNEAQ (reference sequence). CDR3 coding DNA: TGTGCCAGCAGCTTAGACTCCGGGGATGAGCAGTTCTTC. Translating gives CASSLDSGDEQFF.

The gene calls are TRBV6-1 and TRBJ1-5, with 9 bases that match TRBD1. Trimming cost V 7 bases and J 0 bases; bases outside gene matches: 1. The CDR3 loop spans 14 amino acids. Germline loops: CDR1 MNHNS, CDR2 SASEGT. CDR3 nucleotides: TGTGCCAGCAAACAGGGGGCTAGCAATCAGCCCCAGCATTTT. Protein: CASKQGASNQPQHF.

V usage is TRBV19 and J usage is TRBJ2-5; no clear D. CDR3 length: 14 residues. With 0 bases removed from V and 5 bases from J, the gap between germline ends came to 10 bases. Germline V lookup: CDR1 LNHDA, CDR2 SQIVND (reference sequence). CDR3 bases: TGTGCCAGTAGTATAGATACCCTATGGGAGACCCAGTACTTC. Translation gives CASSIDTLWETQYF. Complete variable domain (other parts from reference TRBV19 and TRBJ2-5): DGGITQSPKYLFRKEGQNVTLSCEQNLNHDAMYWYRQDPGQGLRLIYYSQIVNDFQKGDIAEGYSVSREKKESFPLTVTSAQKNPTAFYLCASSIDTLWETQYFGPGTRLLVL.

The rearrangement links TRBV27 to TRBJ2-3; 9 bases are a match to TRBD2. There are 14 residues in the CDR3. The ends lost 7 bases at V and 4 bases at J; junction bases unmatched: 6. Germline loops: CDR1 MNHEY, CDR2 SMNVEV (reference sequence). This CDR3 is CASKLAGAADTQYF. The CDR3 DNA sequence: TGTGCCAGCAAATTAGCGGGAGCTGCAGATACGCAGTATTTT.

The chain carries TRBV29-1 and TRBJ1-2; 7 bases line up with TRBD1. Germline CDR1 SQVTM, CDR2 ANQGSEA. The CDR3 spans 14 residues. With V trimmed by 7 bases and J by 2 bases, 10 bases remained unmatched. This CDR3 reads CSALSGTENYGYTF. The CDR3 coding sequence is TGCAGCGCACTTTCCGGGACAGAAAACTATGGCTACACCTTC.

CDR3 in DNA: TGCGCCAGCAGTGAACGGGGGGAGCAAGAGACCCAGTACTTC. Residues: CASSERGEQETQYF. The chain links TRBV10-1 to TRBJ2-5, with 7 positions matching TRBD2. The germline gives CDR1 WNHNN, CDR2 SYGVQD (reference sequence). V was pared by 3 bases and J by 2 bases, with 3 bases of the junction left unmatched. This CDR3 is 14 amino acids long.

The J gene is TRBJ2-7, the V gene TRBV28; 8 nucleotides match TRBD1. The V and J ends lost 6 bases and 4 bases, in that order; junction bases with no gene match: 11. This CDR3 spans 15 amino acids. CDR1 and CDR2 from the germline V gene are MDHEN and SYDVKM. This CDR3 reads CASSGQGRKFYEQYF. CDR3 in DNA: TGTGCCAGCAGCGGACAGGGTCGCAAATTTTACGAGCAGTACTTC.

The chain links TRBV27 to TRBJ1-5; the match to TRBD1 covers 7 bases. This CDR3 has 15 amino acids. The trim removed 2 bases at V and 1 base at J, leaving 2 bases unmatched. CDR1 and CDR2 from the germline V gene are MNHEY and SMNVEV (reference sequence). The CDR3 reads CASSLAGGSNQPQHF. As DNA, the CDR3 is TGTGCCAGCAGTTTAGCAGGGGGAAGCAATCAGCCCCAGCATTTT.

This chain's CDR3 is CASSFRVPSNQPQHF. CDR3 sequence (DNA): TGTGCCAGCAGTTTTAGAGTTCCGAGCAATCAGCCCCAGCATTTT. The chain has TRBV27 and TRBJ1-5; no reliable D call. The V end was cut by 3 bases, the J end by 1 base, with 10 bases between. From germline, CDR1 is MNHEY and CDR2 SMNVEV (reference sequence). This CDR3 contains 15 residues.

The chain is built from TRBV5-5 and TRBJ1-3; 7 bases fit TRBD1. The CDR3 sequence is 14 residues long. Germline V CDR1 and CDR2: SGHKS, YYEKEE (reference sequence). After removal of 5 bases from V and 2 bases from J, the junction contained 4 bases not matched to a gene. CDR3 residues: CASSPTGAGNTIYF. The CDR3 DNA reads TGTGCCAGCAGTCCAACAGGGGCTGGAAACACCATATATTTT.

The V call is TRBV7-9, the J call TRBJ1-1, with 7 bases aligning to TRBD1. Germline V lookup: CDR1 SEHNR, CDR2 FQNEAQ (reference sequence). Trimming cost V 5 bases and J 0 bases; bases outside gene matches: 9. The CDR3 is 16 residues long. CDR3 protein: CASSGSPGQLNTEAFF. The CDR3, as DNA: TGTGCCAGCAGCGGATCCCCGGGACAGCTGAACACTGAAGCTTTCTTT.

V and J are TRBV6-5 and TRBJ2-2; TRBD1 might be the D (5 bases). This CDR3 comprises 15 residues. CDR1 and CDR2 from the germline V gene are MNHEY and SVGAGI. Trimming pared 7 bases from V and 7 bases from J, leaving 19 bases between. For the CDR3, the DNA is TGTGCCAGCACCGATCTCCGACAGTTGGGCGGGGAGCTGTTTTTT. Amino acids: CASTDLRQLGGELFF.

V is TRBV10-3 and J is TRBJ1-1, with a weak D call TRBD1 (6 bases). V lost 8 bases and J 1 base, leaving 17 bases between the germline ends. The CDR3 covers 15 residues. Per the germline V gene, CDR1 is ENHRY and CDR2 is SYGVKD. CDR3 DNA: TGTGCCATCGGGCCGCAGGGGCATGCGAACACTGAAGCTTTCTTT. Its translation is CAIGPQGHANTEAFF.

The chain couples TRBV7-9 to TRBJ1-4; 7 bases line up with TRBD1. V gave up 5 bases and J gave up 8 bases; unmatched junction bases: 8. CDR1 is SEHNR and CDR2 is FQNEAQ in the germline V gene (reference sequence). This CDR3 is built from 14 residues. CDR3 DNA sequence: TGTGCCAGCAGCCCCGGACAGGACCGCGAAAAACTGTTTTTT. Amino acids: CASSPGQDREKLFF. Drawing the rest from reference TRBV7-9 and TRBJ1-4, the complete variable domain is DTGVSQNPRHKITKRGQNVTFRCDPISEHNRLYWYRQTLGQGPEFLTYFQNEAQLEKSRLLSDRFSAERPKGSFSTLEIQRTEQGDSAMYLCASSPGQDREKLFFGSGTQLSVL.

V and J are TRBV27 and TRBJ1-1; D is unclear. The V end was cut by 9 bases, the J end by 4 bases, with 9 bases between. This CDR3 has 11 residues. Germline CDR1 is MNHEY and CDR2 is SMNVEV (reference sequence). The CDR3 bases are TGTGCCAGTCTACGTGCCACTGAAGCTTTCTTT. It encodes CASLRATEAFF.